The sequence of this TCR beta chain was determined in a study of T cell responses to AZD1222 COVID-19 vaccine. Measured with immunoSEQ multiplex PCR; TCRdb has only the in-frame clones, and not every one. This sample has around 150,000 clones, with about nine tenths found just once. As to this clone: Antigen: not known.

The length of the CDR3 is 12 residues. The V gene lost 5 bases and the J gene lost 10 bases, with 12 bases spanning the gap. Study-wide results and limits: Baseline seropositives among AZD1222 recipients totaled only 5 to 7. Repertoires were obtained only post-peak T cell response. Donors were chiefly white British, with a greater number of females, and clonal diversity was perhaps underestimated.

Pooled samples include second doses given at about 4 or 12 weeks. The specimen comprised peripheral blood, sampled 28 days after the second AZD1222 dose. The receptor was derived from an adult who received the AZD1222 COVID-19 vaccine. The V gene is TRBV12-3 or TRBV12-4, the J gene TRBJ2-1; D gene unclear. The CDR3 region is CASSLIIGEQFF. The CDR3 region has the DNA TGTGCCAGCAGTCTCATAATCGGGGAGCAGTTCTTC.